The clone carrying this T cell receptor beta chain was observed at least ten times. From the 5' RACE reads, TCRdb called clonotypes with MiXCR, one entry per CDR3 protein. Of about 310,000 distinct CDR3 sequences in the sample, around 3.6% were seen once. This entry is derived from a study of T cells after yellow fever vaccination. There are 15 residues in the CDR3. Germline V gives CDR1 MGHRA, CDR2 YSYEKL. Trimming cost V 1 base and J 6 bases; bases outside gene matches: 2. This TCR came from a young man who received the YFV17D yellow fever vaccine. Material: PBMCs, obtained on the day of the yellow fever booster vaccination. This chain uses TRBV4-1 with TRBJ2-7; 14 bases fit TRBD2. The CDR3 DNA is TGCGCCAGCAGCCAAGTAGGGACTAGCGGGGGCGAGCAGTACTTC. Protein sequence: CASSQVGTSGGEQYF.